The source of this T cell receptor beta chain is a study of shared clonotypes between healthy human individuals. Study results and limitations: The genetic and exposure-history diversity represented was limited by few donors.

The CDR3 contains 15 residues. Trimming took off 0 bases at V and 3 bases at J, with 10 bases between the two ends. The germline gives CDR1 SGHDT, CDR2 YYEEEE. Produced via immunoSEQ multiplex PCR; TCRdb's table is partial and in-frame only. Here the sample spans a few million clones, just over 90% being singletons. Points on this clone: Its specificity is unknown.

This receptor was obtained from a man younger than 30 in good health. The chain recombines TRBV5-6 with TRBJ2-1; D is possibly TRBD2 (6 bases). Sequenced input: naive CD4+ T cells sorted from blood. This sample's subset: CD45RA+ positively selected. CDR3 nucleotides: TGTGCCAGCAGCTTGGGCGGACTACTCTACAATGAGCAGTTCTTC. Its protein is CASSLGGLLYNEQFF. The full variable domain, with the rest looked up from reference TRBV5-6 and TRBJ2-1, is DAGVTQSPTHLIKTRGQQVTLRCSPKSGHDTVSWYQQALGQGPQFIFQYYEEEERQRGNFPDRFSGHQFPNYSSELNVNALLLGDSALYLCASSLGGLLYNEQFFGPGTRLTVL.